The 26 T cell receptor beta chains given below trace back to one sample, sequenced in a study of regulatory T cells in long-lasting Graves disease. The sample's time point: newly diagnosed GD, antithyroid drugs for less than 3 months. PBMCs provided the RNA from which the TCR library was made. Both iRepertoire HTBI primers and Arm-PCR of CDR3 regions were used to build the TCR beta libraries. Each CDR3 protein gets one entry after TCRdb re-called the multiplex PCR reads with MiXCR. Of roughly 520,000 distinct CDR3 sequences listed, approximately 12% are singletons. This sample was shared with a second study, whose subject was T cells in Graves' hyperthyroidism and ophthalmopathy.

Here the sequenced sample was peripheral blood mononuclear cells (PBMCs), taken at new diagnosis, from a patient treated with antithyroid drugs. These receptors came from a woman aged 25 to 39 with Graves disease.

This clonotype has ten or more counts. The chain links TRBV18 to TRBJ1-4; no definite D call. Germline V gives CDR1 KGHSH, CDR2 LQKENI. The CDR3 length is 15 residues. The germline V and J ends were trimmed by 6 bases and 5 bases, with 16 bases remaining between them. The DNA for the CDR3 is TGTGCCAGCTCCCGGTCTGGGGTAGTGAATGAAAAACTGTTTTTT. Residues: CASSRSGVVNEKLFF.

The chain joins TRBV7-8 to TRBJ1-4; no clear D. This CDR3 has 16 amino acids. Germline V CDR1 and CDR2: SGHVS, FQNEAQ. V lost 5 bases to trimming and J lost 2 bases, with 15 bases between them. The CDR3 DNA reads as TGTGCCAGCAGCCCATATGGGAGGGTCACTAATGAAAAACTGTTTTTT. Translation gives CASSPYGRVTNEKLFF.

This clonotype was seen once. A single base separates this from a much larger clone, so it may be a read error. Because the CDR3 is missing its conserved closing phenylalanine or tryptophan, this is likely a read error. The CDR3 region has the DNA TGCGCCAGCAGCCAAGAATTGAGCTACGAGCAGTACTCC. This codes for CASSQELSYEQYS. V and J are TRBV4-3 and TRBJ2-7; D call uncertain. The CDR3 runs to 13 residues. Per germline, CDR1 LGHNA and CDR2 YSLEER. Trimming left V 0 bases short and J 3 bases short, with 6 bases between.

The CDR3 region has the DNA TGTGCCAGCAGCTCATATGACAGGGGCTCCGGGGAGCTGTTTTTT. It specifies CASSSYDRGSGELFF. The chain has TRBV7-3 and TRBJ2-2; 8 bases map to TRBD1. The germline V gene has CDR1 SGHTA and CDR2 FQGTGA. This CDR3 has 15 amino acids. V lost 4 bases to trimming and J lost 6 bases; unmatched junction nucleotides: 7.

Regarding this clonotype: The junction does not match germline at one end; this may be a read error. The genes are TRBV9 and TRBJ1-1; D remains unclear. The CDR3 is 14 residues long. Germline V lookup: CDR1 SGDLS, CDR2 YYNGEE. CDR3 region: CAGSPRMGNTEAFF. CDR3 in DNA: TGTGCCGGCAGCCCCCGGATGGGGAACACTGAAGCTTTCTTT.

This clonotype was seen repeatedly, ten times or more. This rearrangement joins TRBV30 to TRBJ2-5; the D gene is possibly TRBD1 (5 bases). This CDR3 spans 13 amino acids. Germline CDR1 GTSNPN, CDR2 SVGIG (reference sequence). V was clipped by 0 bases and J by 5 bases, with 10 bases between them. CDR3 nucleotide sequence: TGTGCCTGGAGTGTATGGCAGGGTGAGACCCAGTACTTC. Amino acids: CAWSVWQGETQYF.

This clonotype was counted a few times. The rearrangement joins TRBV9 to TRBJ2-5, with 9 bases lining up with TRBD2. Germline V gene sequence: CDR1 SGDLS, CDR2 YYNGEE. CDR3 size: 16 residues. V was clipped by 1 base and J by 4 bases; unmatched bases: 8. CDR3 DNA: TGTGCCAGCAGCGTATCGATAGCGGGAGATCTAGAGACCCAGTACTTC. It specifies CASSVSIAGDLETQYF. The variable domain in full, with the rest retrieved from reference TRBV9 and TRBJ2-5, is DSGVTQTPKHLITATGQRVTLRCSPRSGDLSVYWYQQSLDQGLQFLIQYYNGEERAKGNILERFSAQQFPDLHSELNLSSLELGDSALYFCASSVSIAGDLETQYFGPGTRLLVL.

This clonotype has ten or more counts. V is TRBV20-1 and J is TRBJ2-7; TRBD2 matches 15 bases. CDR1 is DFQATT, CDR2 SNEGSKA, per germline (reference sequence). The V and J ends lost 4 bases and 6 bases, in that order; junction bases with no gene match: 10. The length of the CDR3 is 16 residues. CDR3 coding DNA: TGCAGTGCTACGGGACTAGCGGGAGGAGCGTACTCCGAGCAGTACTTC. This encodes CSATGLAGGAYSEQYF.

This clonotype has ten or more counts. V gene TRBV9 combines with J gene TRBJ1-1, with TRBD1 as a possible D gene (6 bases). V lost 0 bases and J lost 7, with 22 bases in between. The CDR3 has 17 residues. Germline-derived CDR1 and CDR2 are SGDLS and YYNGEE. CDR3 in DNA: TGTGCCAGCAGCGTAGTCCAGGGGCTCCTACCTTTAGGTGAAGCTTTCTTT. Its protein product is CASSVVQGLLPLGEAFF.

This chain links TRBV19 with TRBJ1-2, with D uncertain. This CDR3 spans 13 amino acids. Trimming stripped 5 bases from V and 4 bases from J, with 11 bases between. The germline V gene has CDR1 LNHDA and CDR2 SQIVND (reference sequence). The DNA for the CDR3 is TGTGCCAGTAGTCCGGGTGTCTCCTATGGCTACACCTTC. It yields the protein CASSPGVSYGYTF.

This clonotype was observed at least ten times. The chain is built from TRBV7-8 and TRBJ2-5, with D perhaps TRBD2 (5 bases). Trimming shortened V by 3 bases and J by 5 bases, and 19 bases separated the two germline ends. This CDR3 has 16 residues. Germline values: CDR1 SGHVS, CDR2 FQNEAQ. In nucleotides, the CDR3 is TGTGCCAGCAGCTTGAGACTAATGTTAAGGTCGGAGACCCAGTACTTC. Encoded protein: CASSLRLMLRSETQYF.

This clonotype has more than one count but fewer than ten. The rearrangement uses TRBV9 and TRBJ2-3; 9 bases are a match to TRBD2. This CDR3 contains 15 residues. V dropped 6 bases and J dropped 4; count of bases not matched to a gene: 9. Germline CDR1 is SGDLS and CDR2 is YYNGEE. The chain's CDR3 is CASNPLAGIADTQYF. DNA of the CDR3: TGTGCCAGCAACCCCCTAGCGGGAATTGCAGATACGCAGTATTTT.

Only one count was recorded for this clonotype. The V call is TRBV15, the J call TRBJ2-3, with a tentative D call TRBD2 (7 bases). The CDR3 has 14 residues. CDR1 is LNHNV, CDR2 YYDKDF, per germline (reference sequence). The ends were cut back, 2 bases at V and 8 bases at J, with 14 bases in the middle. CDR3 in DNA: TGTGCCACCAGCAGACAGAAGGGGGGGAGTACGCAGTATTTT. Its translation is CATSRQKGGSTQYF.

This clonotype was detected many times. The chain recombines TRBV10-3 with TRBJ1-1, with D maybe TRBD1 (5 bases). Trimming cost V 4 bases and J 1 base, with 16 bases left between them. This CDR3 region has 16 residues. CDR1 is ENHRY and CDR2 is SYGVKD in the germline V gene. Here the CDR3 reads CAISVGGGLENTEAFF. The CDR3 DNA reads TGTGCCATCAGTGTGGGGGGGGGGTTGGAGAACACTGAAGCTTTCTTT.

This clonotype was seen only a few times. The chain combines TRBV4-1 with TRBJ1-5; D possibly corresponds to TRBD1 (6 bases). V lost 3 bases to trimming and J lost 3 bases, with 12 bases between them. Looked up from germline, CDR1 is MGHRA and CDR2 is YSYEKL. CDR3 length: 15 residues. CDR3: CASSQAQGLNQPQHF. The CDR3, as DNA: TGCGCCAGCAGCCAGGCACAGGGCCTCAATCAGCCCCAGCATTTT.

This clonotype was seen a few times. The chain employs TRBV30 and TRBJ2-5, with 8 nucleotides matching TRBD1. The CDR3 length is 13 residues. The V gene end was trimmed by 5 bases and the J gene end by 5 bases; junction bases not matched to a gene: 7. The germline gives CDR1 GTSNPN, CDR2 SVGIG (reference sequence). In nucleotides, the CDR3 is TGTGCCTGGGCGACAGGGGTTTGGGAGACCCAGTACTTC. As protein: CAWATGVWETQYF.

This clonotype came up many times. CDR3 DNA sequence: TGTGCCACCAGTGGAGCCGGGACTGGGAATCAGCCCCAGCATTTT. As protein: CATSGAGTGNQPQHF. This rearrangement joins TRBV24-1 to TRBJ1-5; maybe TRBD1 (5 bases). Per the germline V gene, CDR1 is KGHDR and CDR2 is SFDVKD. The CDR3 covers 15 residues. The V and J ends lost 5 bases and 4 bases respectively, with 14 bases between them.

This clonotype was seen many times. The CDR3 coding sequence is TGTGCCAGCAGGCCCACAGGGGGCGCAGATGAAAAACTGTTTTTT. Protein sequence: CASRPTGGADEKLFF. The chain is built from TRBV27 and TRBJ1-4; 9 positions match TRBD1. CDR1 and CDR2 (germline): MNHEY, SMNVEV (reference sequence). V shed 6 bases, J shed 6 bases, and the junction held 8 bases outside the gene matches. The CDR3 contains 15 residues.

This clonotype occurred many times. CDR3 amino acids: CASSSGRGQENEKLFF. The CDR3 region has the DNA TGTGCCAGCAGCTCTGGGAGGGGACAGGAGAATGAAAAACTGTTTTTT. The V gene is TRBV7-8, the J gene TRBJ1-4, with 8 bases aligning to TRBD1. V shed 4 bases, J shed 5 bases, and the junction held 9 bases outside the gene matches. CDR1 is SGHVS, CDR2 FQNEAQ, per germline. CDR3 length equals 16 residues.

This clonotype came up many times. The chain is built from TRBV20-1 and TRBJ2-2; D might be TRBD2 (6 bases). Trimming shortened V by 3 bases and J by 3 bases, and 11 bases separated the two germline ends. In germline, CDR1 is DFQATT, CDR2 SNEGSKA (reference sequence). The CDR3 extends over 14 amino acids. CDR3 nucleotide sequence: TGCAGTGCTAGGACTAGTTCCTACACCGGGGAGCTGTTTTTT. This translates into CSARTSSYTGELFF.

A few counts support this clonotype. This sequence joins TRBV4-1 and TRBJ2-3; D gene unclear. Between the trimmed V and J ends, which lost 0 bases and 2 bases, there was a span of 12 bases. The CDR3 is made up of 16 amino acids. The germline V gene encodes CDR1 MGHRA and CDR2 YSYEKL. The CDR3 DNA reads as TGCGCCAGCAGCCAAGAAGGAGCCACCTTCACAGATACGCAGTATTTT. Protein: CASSQEGATFTDTQYF.

This rearrangement joins TRBV6-1 to TRBJ1-1; a weak D match, TRBD1 (5 bases). Germline assignment: CDR1 MNHNS and CDR2 SASEGT. There are 10 residues in the CDR3. The CDR3 spells CAGGGPEAFF. The CDR3 nucleotides are TGTGCGGGGGGAGGGCCTGAAGCTTTCTTT.

The genes are TRBV7-9 and TRBJ1-2; 9 nucleotides agree with TRBD1. V dropped 5 bases and J dropped 4; count of bases not matched to a gene: 8. The germline V gene encodes CDR1 SEHNR and CDR2 FQNEAQ (reference sequence). The CDR3 extends over 15 amino acids. Here the CDR3 reads CASSRTGDLSYGYTF. The CDR3 DNA reads as TGTGCCAGCAGCCGGACAGGGGATCTTTCCTATGGCTACACCTTC. The entire variable domain, with the rest obtained from reference TRBV7-9 and TRBJ1-2, is as follows: DTGVSQNPRHKITKRGQNVTFRCDPISEHNRLYWYRQTLGQGPEFLTYFQNEAQLEKSRLLSDRFSAERPKGSFSTLEIQRTEQGDSAMYLCASSRTGDLSYGYTFGSGTRLTVV.

The chain couples TRBV19 to TRBJ1-2; D is ambiguous. CDR3 length equals 11 residues. The germline V gene has CDR1 LNHDA and CDR2 SQIVND (reference sequence). Trimming shortened V by 7 bases and J by 8 bases, and 11 bases separated the two germline ends. This CDR3 reads CASNHDEGYTF. The DNA for the CDR3 is TGTGCCAGTAATCACGACGAAGGCTACACCTTC.

This clonotype was seen at least ten times. The chain combines TRBV28 with TRBJ2-7, with TRBD2 identical over 7 bases. The J segment lost 3 bases and the V segment lost 1 base, leaving 18 bases of the junction unmatched. This CDR3 contains 19 residues. Germline lookup yields CDR1 MDHEN and CDR2 SYDVKM. CDR3 sequence reads: CASSLFSRGGSGSHYEQYF. CDR3 DNA sequence: TGTGCCAGCAGTTTATTCTCCCGGGGAGGGAGCGGTTCCCACTACGAGCAGTACTTC.

The chain recombines TRBV11-1 with TRBJ2-1, with 10 bases matching TRBD2. J was trimmed by 7 bases and V by 2 bases; bases with no gene match: 14. The CDR3 runs 18 residues. Germline CDR1 and CDR2: SGHAT and FQDESV (reference sequence). In nucleotides, the CDR3 is TGTGCCAGCAGCTTATTTGCTTCTTCACTAGCGGGACATAATGAGCAGTTCTTC. It is translated as CASSLFASSLAGHNEQFF.